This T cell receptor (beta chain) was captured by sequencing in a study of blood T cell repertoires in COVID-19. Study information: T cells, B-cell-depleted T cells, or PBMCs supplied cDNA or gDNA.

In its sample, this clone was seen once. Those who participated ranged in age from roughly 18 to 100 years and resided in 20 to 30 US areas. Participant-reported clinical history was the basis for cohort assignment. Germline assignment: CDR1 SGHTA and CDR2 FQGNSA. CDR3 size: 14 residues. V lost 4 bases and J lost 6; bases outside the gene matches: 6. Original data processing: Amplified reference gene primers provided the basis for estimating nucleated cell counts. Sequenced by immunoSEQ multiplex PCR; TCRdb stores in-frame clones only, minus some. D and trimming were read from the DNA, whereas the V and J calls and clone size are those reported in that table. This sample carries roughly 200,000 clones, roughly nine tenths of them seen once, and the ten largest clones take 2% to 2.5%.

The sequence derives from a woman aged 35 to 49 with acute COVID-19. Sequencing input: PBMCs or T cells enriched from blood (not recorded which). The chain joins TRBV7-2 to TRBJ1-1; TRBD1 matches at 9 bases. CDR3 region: CASSYNRGRPEAFF. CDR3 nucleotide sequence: TGTGCCAGCAGCTACAACAGGGGGCGGCCTGAAGCTTTCTTT. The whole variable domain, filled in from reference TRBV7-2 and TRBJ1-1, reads GAGVSQSPSNKVTEKGKDVELRCDPISGHTALYWYRQSLGQGLEFLIYFQGNSAPDKSGLPSDRFSAERTGGSVSTLTIQRTQQEDSAVYLCASSYNRGRPEAFFGQGTRLTVV.